The 19 T cell receptor beta chains in this list originate from one sample, sequenced in a study of shared T cell receptors in the human thymus. Sequencing was performed with immunoSEQ multiplex PCR; in TCRdb, only in-frame clones are kept and a portion is missing. Of roughly 500,000 clones listed, about four fifths are singletons. Another study also made use of these data, one on human thymus T cells.

The sequenced sample was thymocytes. The source is a boy younger than two with a congenital heart defect.

The chain carries TRBV4-1 and TRBJ2-7; D gene ambiguous. CDR1 is MGHRA, CDR2 YSYEKL, per germline. CDR3 length: 13 residues. With 3 bases removed from V and 4 bases from J, the gap between germline ends came to 10 bases. The CDR3 reads CASSHPASYEQYF. CDR3 nucleotide sequence: TGCGCCAGCAGCCACCCCGCGAGTTACGAGCAGTACTTC.

V is TRBV27 and J is TRBJ2-1, with D perhaps TRBD2 (6 bases). The CDR3 covers 17 residues. Germline V gene data show CDR1 as MNHEY and CDR2 as SMNVEV (reference sequence). The V and J ends lost 2 bases and 3 bases respectively, with 17 bases between them. CDR3 nucleotides: TGTGCCAGCAGTTTACCCCCCCGTGGGGGGATCTACAATGAGCAGTTCTTC. This codes for CASSLPPRGGIYNEQFF.

This clone was observed a handful of times. The chain has TRBV4-3 and TRBJ2-7; TRBD1 agrees at 10 bases. Germline V gives CDR1 LGHNA, CDR2 YSLEER. The CDR3 is 16 amino acids. J was trimmed by 7 bases and V by 4 bases; bases with no gene match: 13. CDR3 amino acids: CASSPEGDRGQGEQYF. CDR3 bases: TGCGCCAGCAGCCCTGAGGGGGACAGGGGACAAGGAGAGCAGTACTTC.

The chain couples TRBV5-4 to TRBJ1-3; D gene ambiguous. Trimming took 2 bases from V and 0 from J, leaving 9 bases between them. Germline V gene lookup returns CDR1 SGHNT and CDR2 YYREEE (reference sequence). The length of the CDR3 is 15 residues. The CDR3 region has the DNA TGTGCCAGCAGCTTCGCGGCTGCCTCTGGAAACACCATATATTTT. Residues: CASSFAAASGNTIYF.

Of note for this clone: Compared with germline, one end of the junction differs, possibly owing to a read error. The J gene is TRBJ2-1, the V gene TRBV7-2; TRBD2 might be the D (6 bases). From germline, CDR1 is SGHTA and CDR2 FQGNSA. The CDR3 contains 15 residues. CDR3 nucleotide sequence: TGTGCCAGCAGCTCCCAGGACTACTCCTATAATGAGCAGTTCTTC. This encodes CASSSQDYSYNEQFF.

The chain uses TRBV6-6 and TRBJ2-7; 14 bases are a match to TRBD2. The CDR3 covers 16 residues. The V and J ends lost 8 bases and 2 bases, in that order; junction bases with no gene match: 8. The germline gives CDR1 MNHNY, CDR2 SVGAGI (reference sequence). DNA for the CDR3: TGTGCCAGCCAGGGACTAGCGGGAGAGGGAGCCTACGAGCAGTACTTC. As protein: CASQGLAGEGAYEQYF.

The chain is built from TRBV30 and TRBJ2-1; the match to TRBD2 covers 8 bases. Germline CDR1 and CDR2: GTSNPN and SVGIG (reference sequence). The CDR3 is made up of 15 amino acids. V lost 0 bases, J lost 0 bases, and 1 base stayed unmatched. The CDR3 here is CAWSVLADSYNEQFF. DNA of the CDR3: TGTGCCTGGAGTGTACTAGCGGACTCCTACAATGAGCAGTTCTTC.

This rearrangement joins TRBV4-3 to TRBJ2-7; the match to TRBD1 covers 10 bases. V dropped 0 bases and J dropped 4; count of bases not matched to a gene: 9. Germline V gene data show CDR1 as LGHNA and CDR2 as YSLEER. This CDR3 is built from 17 residues. CDR3 residues: CASSQDPDRGVPYEQYF. The CDR3 DNA follows: TGCGCCAGCAGCCAAGACCCGGACAGGGGGGTTCCTTACGAGCAGTACTTC.

As concerns this clone: This likely comes from a read error, as the CDR3 has no conserved phenylalanine or tryptophan at its end. It is unclear where the CDR3 begins or ends on the DNA, so no DNA is shown, and the CDR3 is as TCRdb lists it. CDR3 sequence: CASSPGQWL. The J gene is TRBJ2-7, the V gene TRBV23-1; TRBD1, as called in the table, went unchecked against the DNA. TRBV23-1 is an open reading frame whose function is uncertain. The CDR3 sequence runs 9 residues, both termini included.

V is TRBV5-4 and J is TRBJ1-2; possibly TRBD1 for D (5 bases). The CDR3 sequence is 14 residues long. Germline V gene sequence: CDR1 SGHNT, CDR2 YYREEE (reference sequence). V was trimmed by 7 bases and J by 8 bases, leaving 21 bases between them. CDR3 DNA sequence: TGTGCCAGCCTACCCCGGGGGAGGGAGTTCGGCTACACCTTC. Residues: CASLPRGREFGYTF. The entire variable domain, with the rest obtained from reference TRBV5-4 and TRBJ1-2, is as follows: ETGVTQSPTHLIKTRGQQVTLRCSSQSGHNTVSWYQQALGQGPQFIFQYYREEENGRGNFPPRFSGLQFPNYSSELNVNALELDDSALYLCASLPRGREFGYTFGSGTRLTVV.

The chain carries TRBV30 and TRBJ2-7; 9 nucleotides line up with TRBD1. The junction had 10 bases not matched to a gene; V was cut back by 5 bases and J by 5 bases. CDR3 size: 14 residues. Germline V gene sequence: CDR1 GTSNPN, CDR2 SVGIG (reference sequence). For the CDR3, the DNA is TGTGCCTGGGACATAGGACAGGGGAGCCACGAGCAGTACTTC. Its protein product is CAWDIGQGSHEQYF.

This sequence joins TRBV10-1 and TRBJ2-7; 7 bases align to TRBD1. From germline, CDR1 is WNHNN and CDR2 SYGVQD (reference sequence). This CDR3 is built from 14 residues. J was trimmed by 7 bases and V by 4 bases; bases with no gene match: 10. CDR3 nucleotide sequence: TGCGCCAGCAGTGGCAAACCTAAACAGGGGGAGCAGTACTTC. This translates into CASSGKPKQGEQYF.

The chain has TRBV30 and TRBJ2-7, with D unresolved. V lost 3 bases to trimming and J lost 4 bases, with 7 bases between them. CDR1 is GTSNPN, CDR2 SVGIG, per germline (reference sequence). The CDR3 length is 11 residues. This chain's CDR3 is CAWSLGYEQYF. The DNA of the CDR3 is TGTGCCTGGAGCCTAGGTTACGAGCAGTACTTC.

V usage is TRBV10-2 and J usage is TRBJ2-7, with D tentatively TRBD2 (6 bases). Germline CDR1 WSHSY, CDR2 SAAADI. This CDR3 contains 12 residues. Between the trimmed V and J ends, which lost 7 bases and 1 base, there was a span of 8 bases. The CDR3 region is CASTTSSYEQYF. The CDR3 DNA follows: TGCGCCAGCACGACTAGTTCCTACGAGCAGTACTTC.

The chain carries TRBV30 and TRBJ1-4, with 8 bases fitting TRBD1. Germline V gene lookup returns CDR1 GTSNPN and CDR2 SVGIG (reference sequence). The CDR3 is made up of 16 amino acids. The V segment lost 1 base and the J segment 8 bases; nucleotides outside the gene matches: 12. CDR3 region: CAWSAARDRLYEKLFF. DNA of the CDR3: TGTGCCTGGAGTGCTGCCCGGGACAGGTTGTACGAAAAACTGTTTTTT.

The chain combines TRBV27 with TRBJ2-3, with 9 bases fitting TRBD2. The germline gives CDR1 MNHEY, CDR2 SMNVEV (reference sequence). J lost 3 bases, V lost 8 bases, and 3 bases had no gene match. CDR3 length: 13 residues. This CDR3 is CASAGGWTDTQYF. The CDR3 region has the DNA TGTGCCAGCGCGGGAGGGTGGACAGATACGCAGTATTTT.

The chain has TRBV4-3 and TRBJ1-1, with D perhaps TRBD1 (6 bases). CDR1 is LGHNA, CDR2 YSLEER, per germline. V shed 1 base and J shed 2 bases, with 20 bases lying between them. This CDR3 comprises 18 residues. The chain's CDR3 is CASSQGRFRDISNTEAFF. The DNA of the CDR3 is TGCGCCAGCAGCCAAGGGAGATTCAGGGACATAAGCAACACTGAAGCTTTCTTT.

In its sample, this clone was seen once. This sequence joins TRBV18 and TRBJ2-7, with D possibly being TRBD1 (5 bases). CDR3 length: 14 residues. Trimming pared 1 base from V and 5 bases from J, leaving 12 bases between. Germline values: CDR1 KGHSH, CDR2 LQKENI. CDR3 sequence: CASSPQSRVDEQYF. The CDR3 bases are TGTGCCAGCTCACCACAATCCAGGGTCGACGAGCAGTACTTC.

This clone was recorded once. The chain has TRBV5-4 and TRBJ1-1, with TRBD1 matching 12 bases. Germline V lookup: CDR1 SGHNT, CDR2 YYREEE (reference sequence). The CDR3 runs 17 residues. V shed 1 base and J 3 bases; nucleotides not matched to a gene: 7. CDR3 bases: TGTGCCAGCAGCTTGTCGGGACAGGGGGCGCCTGACACTGAAGCTTTCTTT. Protein product: CASSLSGQGAPDTEAFF.